This entry lists 26 T cell receptor beta chains sequenced from one sample in a study of post-analysis software for immune sequencing data (dated by TCRdb to between 2014 and 2017). On the study overall, not on this receptor specifically: Roughly 5 TRBV segments, including TRBV5-6, TRBV5-1 and TRBV20-1, were significantly more frequent in patients than controls.

No antigens are known for them. Libraries came from PCR. The listed sequencing device is Illumina HiSeq 2500. Unique molecular identifiers were incorporated into TCR beta cDNA libraries to reduce PCR and sequencing biases. The public reads were reprocessed in TCRdb via fastp at Q25 and MiXCR, keeping in-frame beta chains. Rows are unified per CDR3 protein, each entry keeping the most common DNA and genes. The sample contains some 190,000 distinct CDR3 sequences, 25% to 30% of them found a single time. Around 3.7% of the sample rests with the top ten. Material for sequencing was blood. The receptor source for this set is a girl under 18 with multiple sclerosis.

This clonotype was observed a single time. The chain is built from TRBV18 and TRBJ1-1, with a tentative D call TRBD1 (5 bases). Germline V gene data show CDR1 as KGHSH and CDR2 as LQKENI. The CDR3 runs 14 residues. V lost 1 base to trimming and J lost 6 bases, with 12 bases between them. CDR3 in DNA: TGTGCCAGCTCACCACTAGGGGTTGGGCCTGAAGCTTTCTTT. Its protein product is CASSPLGVGPEAFF.

This chain uses TRBV5-1 with TRBJ2-7; 7 bases align to TRBD1. The length of the CDR3 is 16 residues. The germline V gene has CDR1 SGHRS and CDR2 YFSETQ. V lost 0 bases and J lost 1; bases outside the gene matches: 7. CDR3 in DNA: TGCGCCAGCAGCTTGGATACAATGGGACAGTCCTACGAGCAGTACTTC. The encoded protein is CASSLDTMGQSYEQYF.

This clonotype occurred a few times. V gene TRBV3-1 combines with J gene TRBJ2-7; 12 bases are shared with TRBD1. The germline V gene encodes CDR1 LGHDT and CDR2 YNNKEL (reference sequence). V shed 4 bases and J 5 bases; nucleotides not matched to a gene: 9. The CDR3 extends over 16 amino acids. CDR3 bases: TGTGCCAGCAGCCGCCTGCCGGGACAGGGGGCCCACGAGCAGTACTTC. As protein: CASSRLPGQGAHEQYF.

This clonotype was observed a handful of times. The gene calls are TRBV5-1 and TRBJ2-1; 11 bases map to TRBD2. Trimming removed 4 bases from V and 9 bases from J; junction bases left unmatched: 6. From germline, CDR1 is SGHRS and CDR2 YFSETQ. The CDR3 consists of 14 residues. The CDR3, as DNA: TGCGCCAGCAGCATTAGCGGGAGGGTTAGTGAGCAGTTCTTC. Translating it yields CASSISGRVSEQFF.

Concerning this clonotype: A much larger clone sits a single nucleotide away, making a read error possible. V gene TRBV9 combines with J gene TRBJ1-5; D unclear. CDR1 SGDLS and CDR2 YYNGEE come from the germline V gene. The CDR3 spans 15 residues. The CDR3 sequence is CVSSVDGGINQPQHF. For the CDR3, the DNA is TGTGTCAGCAGCGTAGATGGTGGGATCAATCAGCCCCAGCATTTT.

This clonotype was recorded many times. The chain joins TRBV12-3 or TRBV12-4 to TRBJ2-1; D call uncertain. The CDR3 loop spans 15 amino acids. Trimming took off 2 bases at V and 5 bases at J, with 13 bases between the two ends. CDR3 residues: CASSLQLAGNNEQFF. DNA of the CDR3: TGTGCCAGCAGTTTACAACTCGCAGGAAACAATGAGCAGTTCTTC.

The J gene is TRBJ2-1, the V gene TRBV20-1, with 10 positions matching TRBD2. Germline V gene data show CDR1 as DFQATT and CDR2 as SNEGSKA (reference sequence). Germline trimming cut 1 base from V and 7 bases from J; bases unmatched to any gene: 10. The CDR3 contains 16 residues. CDR3 region: CSARVPLAGDKNEQFF. In DNA, the CDR3 is TGCAGTGCTAGAGTCCCGCTAGCGGGAGATAAGAATGAGCAGTTCTTC.

The V gene is TRBV10-3, the J gene TRBJ2-7; 11 nucleotides line up with TRBD2. The V gene's germline CDR1 is ENHRY and CDR2 SYGVKD. V lost 0 bases and J lost 1; bases outside the gene matches: 5. The CDR3 runs 17 residues. For the CDR3, the DNA is TGTGCCATCAGTGAGTCCGGACTAGCGGGCCGTTCCTACGAGCAGTACTTC. Its protein product is CAISESGLAGRSYEQYF.

The sample holds many counts of this clonotype. The chain carries TRBV5-4 and TRBJ2-3; D is ambiguous. This CDR3 is built from 14 residues. Trimming took off 0 bases at V and 1 base at J, with 6 bases between the two ends. Germline-derived CDR1 and CDR2 are SGHNT and YYREEE (reference sequence). In nucleotides, the CDR3 is TGTGCCAGCAGCTTGGGTAGACGCACAGATACGCAGTATTTT. It translates to CASSLGRRTDTQYF.

This clonotype showed up just a few times. The rearrangement links TRBV15 to TRBJ2-1, with D possibly matching TRBD1 (7 bases). V gave up 5 bases and J gave up 13 bases, with 27 bases separating them. The CDR3 is made up of 16 amino acids. The germline V gene has CDR1 LNHNV and CDR2 YYDKDF (reference sequence). The CDR3 sequence: CATSAGQFRGTETQFF. For the CDR3, the DNA is TGTGCCACCAGCGCGGGGCAATTTCGGGGGACAGAGACCCAGTTCTTC.

The chain joins TRBV27 to TRBJ1-5; no clear D. Germline loops: CDR1 MNHEY, CDR2 SMNVEV (reference sequence). This CDR3 spans 13 amino acids. Deletions cut 3 bases from V and 6 bases from J, with 9 bases between. As DNA, the CDR3 is TGTGCCAGCAGTTTTGAAGGAGGTCAGCCCCAGCATTTT. Translation: CASSFEGGQPQHF.

This clonotype occurred a few times. The chain recombines TRBV3-1 with TRBJ1-1; no clear D gene. The CDR3 sequence is 13 residues long. Germline loops: CDR1 LGHDT, CDR2 YNNKEL (reference sequence). V was shortened by 4 bases and J by 5 bases, with 11 bases between the two germline ends. CDR3 coding DNA: TGTGCCAGCAGCCCACCCCGTGGGACTGAAGCTTTCTTT. Protein sequence: CASSPPRGTEAFF.

The V call is TRBV20-1, the J call TRBJ2-6, with D maybe TRBD2 (5 bases). The CDR3 is made up of 13 amino acids. Trimming shortened V by 5 bases and J by 2 bases, and 7 bases separated the two germline ends. CDR1 is DFQATT and CDR2 is SNEGSKA in the germline V gene (reference sequence). The CDR3 here is CSAGAAGANVLTF. In DNA, the CDR3 is TGCAGTGCTGGAGCGGCTGGGGCCAACGTCCTGACTTTC.

On this clonotype: With a much larger clone just one base away, this may be a read error. The chain has TRBV7-9 and TRBJ2-4; tentative D call: TRBD2 (5 bases). TRBJ2-7 matches the DNA end more closely, so the J call is doubtful. Germline-derived CDR1 and CDR2 are SEHNR and FQNEAQ (reference sequence). The CDR3 loop spans 12 amino acids. DNA of the CDR3: TGTGCCAGCATGGCGGGCAGGCACGAGCAGTACTTC. This gives the protein CASMAGRHEQYF.

This clonotype was seen a handful of times. This chain links TRBV3-1 with TRBJ1-1; 8 bases agree with TRBD1. CDR3 length: 15 residues. Trimming removed 1 base from V and 10 bases from J; junction bases left unmatched: 11. Germline CDR1 is LGHDT and CDR2 is YNNKEL (reference sequence). CDR3 loop: CASSQGDRGRSGAFF. The CDR3 bases are TGTGCCAGCAGCCAAGGAGACAGGGGACGAAGTGGAGCTTTCTTT. Filled out from reference TRBV3-1 and TRBJ1-1, the complete variable domain reads DTAVSQTPKYLVTQMGNDKSIKCEQNLGHDTMYWYKQDSKKFLKIMFSYNNKELIINETVPNRFSPKSPDKAHLNLHINSLELGDSAVYFCASSQGDRGRSGAFFGQGTRLTVV.

The chain is built from TRBV3-1 and TRBJ2-2; 9 nucleotides match TRBD1. The CDR3 has 16 amino acids. With 2 bases clipped from V and 4 bases from J, the junction kept 5 bases outside the gene matches. Germline V gene sequence: CDR1 LGHDT, CDR2 YNNKEL (reference sequence). The CDR3 protein is CASSQYSTGGTGELFF. As DNA, the CDR3 is TGTGCCAGCAGCCAATATTCGACAGGGGGCACCGGGGAGCTGTTTTTT.

This clonotype has ten or more counts. V usage is TRBV6-4 and J usage is TRBJ2-1; TRBD2 aligns across 8 bases. Germline assignment: CDR1 MRHNA and CDR2 SNTAGT. This CDR3 is built from 14 residues. The junction had 7 bases not matched to a gene; V was cut back by 6 bases and J by 6 bases. CDR3 amino acids: CASSERGPFNEQFF. The DNA of the CDR3 is TGTGCCAGCAGCGAGCGGGGGCCCTTCAATGAGCAGTTCTTC.

Only a few counts were recorded for this clonotype. The chain uses TRBV6-6 and TRBJ2-1; TRBD2 agrees at 8 bases. The CDR3 covers 14 residues. The germline gives CDR1 MNHNY, CDR2 SVGAGI (reference sequence). J gave up 6 bases and V 4 bases, and 5 bases lay outside the gene matches. The CDR3 spells CASSLREETNEQFF. In DNA, the CDR3 is TGTGCCAGCAGTTTGCGGGAGGAAACCAATGAGCAGTTCTTC.

There are a few counts of this clonotype. The J gene is TRBJ1-1, the V gene TRBV7-2; TRBD1 agrees at 9 bases. From germline, CDR1 is SGHTA and CDR2 FQGNSA. Trimming at V came to 0 bases and at J to 1 base, leaving 3 bases not matched to a gene. This CDR3 contains 16 residues. CDR3 in DNA: TGTGCCAGCAGCTTAGCGGGACAGGGATGGAACACTGAAGCTTTCTTT. This encodes CASSLAGQGWNTEAFF.

This clonotype showed up many times. The rearrangement joins TRBV12-3 or TRBV12-4 to TRBJ1-2; perhaps TRBD1 as D (6 bases). The V end lost 4 bases, the J end lost 4 bases, and 10 bases lay between the germline ends. The CDR3 contains 13 residues. The CDR3 nucleotides are TGTGCCAGCAGTTCACTCAGGGGCTATGGCTACACCTTC. It yields the protein CASSSLRGYGYTF.

The chain couples TRBV27 to TRBJ1-5; no clear D. Trimming took off 7 bases at V and 0 bases at J, with 13 bases between the two ends. The CDR3 extends over 15 amino acids. Germline V gives CDR1 MNHEY, CDR2 SMNVEV (reference sequence). DNA of the CDR3: TGTGCCAGCATGGGGTTTGGTTATAGCAATCAGCCCCAGCATTTT. This sequence encodes CASMGFGYSNQPQHF.

To note about this clonotype: A junction end diverges from the germline sequence, so it may reflect a read error. This rearrangement joins TRBV12-3 or TRBV12-4 to TRBJ1-1; D is perhaps TRBD1 (5 bases). CDR3 length: 14 residues. CDR3 loop: CASSTHRRGTGAFF. The CDR3 bases are TGTGCCAGCAGCACTCACCGACGAGGGACTGGAGCTTTCTTT.

The chain recombines TRBV20-1 with TRBJ1-2, with D perhaps TRBD1 (6 bases). Trimming cost V 6 bases and J 6 bases, with 14 bases left between them. Germline-derived CDR1 and CDR2 are DFQATT and SNEGSKA (reference sequence). The CDR3 length is 12 residues. CDR3: CSAGTRRDGYTF. CDR3 nucleotides: TGCAGTGCCGGGACAAGGAGGGATGGCTACACCTTC.

This chain links TRBV28 with TRBJ1-5; the D gene is possibly TRBD1 (5 bases). The CDR3 is made up of 16 amino acids. The germline V and J ends were trimmed by 3 bases and 2 bases, with 14 bases remaining between them. CDR1 and CDR2 (germline): MDHEN, SYDVKM. The chain's CDR3 is CASSFRFRGGNQPQHF. The DNA for the CDR3 is TGTGCCAGCAGTTTCCGTTTTAGGGGTGGCAATCAGCCCCAGCATTTT.

CDR3 sequence reads: CASSHPTSGGPGDTQYF. Written as DNA, the CDR3 is TGTGCCAGCAGCCACCCGACTAGCGGGGGCCCGGGGGATACGCAGTATTTT. The chain employs TRBV3-1 and TRBJ2-3, with 12 bases aligning to TRBD2. The J segment lost 6 bases and the V segment lost 3 bases, leaving 10 bases of the junction unmatched. This CDR3 is built from 17 residues. Germline V CDR1 and CDR2: LGHDT, YNNKEL (reference sequence).

Of note for this clonotype: A much larger clone sits a single nucleotide away, making a read error possible. The CDR3 DNA reads TGTGCCACCAGTGCCCGGGACAGGGCCGATGGGCAGTTCTTC. Its protein is CATSARDRADGQFF. The rearrangement joins TRBV24-1 to TRBJ2-1, with 9 bases that match TRBD1. The CDR3 runs to 14 residues. The ends lost 5 bases at V and 12 bases at J; junction bases unmatched: 10. Germline assignment: CDR1 KGHDR and CDR2 SFDVKD.